These T cell receptor beta chains were read from a single sample in a study of beta chain features in type 1 diabetes. Only in-frame clones appear in the TCRdb table, and some are missing; sequencing was by immunoSEQ multiplex PCR. Among over 650,000 clones listed, over 11% were seen once. The sequencing input was naive CD4+ T cells from blood. Receptors originate from a young man with type 1 diabetes. Both conserved end residues are part of each CDR3. The order of the fields is V gene, CDR3 protein.

TRBV7-9	CASSPGRDSGNTIYF
TRBV5-1	CASSLERPSYNEQFF
TRBV29-1	CSVEERIWGTEAFF
TRBV30	CAWSAEGYQFF
TRBV5-1	CASSLSGGSGETQYF
TRBV7-9	CASSLEAGSPGYTF
TRBV7-2	CASSLKSTKQFF
TRBV13	CASSLAAHEQFF
TRBV7-2	CASSLGGGTGNQPQHF
TRBV5-4	CASSLGGDRKETQYF
TRBV6-5	CASRRDTNQPQHF
TRBV7-7	CASSLTENTEAFF
TRBV6-6	CASSTIRRGSNQPQHF
TRBV29-1	CSVSGGPYGYTF
TRBV25-1	CASSPPGKETQYF
TRBV5-6	CASSLVTGGEQFF
TRBV30	CAWRGPLGRSTDTQYF
TRBV4-1	CASSQEEWLAGTDTQYF
TRBV7-3	CASGEGDEQYF
TRBV30	CAWSPQGSYGYTF
TRBV20-1	CSAGKVEAFF
TRBV7-9	CASSLDRGQNEQYF